A selection of T cell receptor beta chains follows, all from one sample in a study of regulatory T cells in long-lasting Graves disease. Each CDR3 protein is one row after TCRdb ran MiXCR on the multiplex PCR reads. The sample consists of about 620,000 distinct CDR3 sequences, under 20% of them appearing once. The same sample was also used in a study of T cells in Graves' hyperthyroidism and ophthalmopathy.

This material consisted of peripheral blood mononuclear cells (PBMCs), taken at new diagnosis, from a patient treated with antithyroid drugs. These receptors came from a woman in her thirties with Graves disease. Each CDR3 is given with its conserved first and last residue. D genes are given only for firm matches. Expanded clones are given a class, and other clones once, few, many or no size at all.

d_call: .
clone_size: few
v_call: TRBV6-5
j_call: TRBJ2-1
cdr3_aa: CASSYSSVGTVGYNEQFF
cdr3_nt: TGTGCCAGCAGTTACTCGAGTGTGGGGACTGTAGGTTACAATGAGCAGTTCTTC

d_call: TRBD1
clone_size: many
v_call: TRBV27
j_call: TRBJ1-3
cdr3_aa: CASRLDRGAGNTIYF
cdr3_nt: TGTGCCAGCAGACTCGACAGGGGAGCTGGAAACACCATATATTTT

d_call: TRBD2
clone_size: few
v_call: TRBV10-3
j_call: TRBJ2-1
cdr3_aa: CAVRSGRTYNEQFF
cdr3_nt: TGTGCCGTCAGGAGCGGGAGGACCTACAATGAGCAGTTCTTC

d_call: .
clone_size: many
v_call: TRBV6-5
j_call: TRBJ1-2
cdr3_aa: CASSYSGTYGYTF
cdr3_nt: TGTGCCAGCAGTTACTCGGGCACCTATGGCTACACCTTC

d_call: TRBD1
clone_size: few
v_call: TRBV19
j_call: TRBJ2-7
cdr3_aa: CASSAQTGNEQYF
cdr3_nt: TGTGCCAGTAGTGCCCAGACAGGGAACGAGCAGTACTTC

d_call: .
clone_size: .
v_call: TRBV6-1
j_call: TRBJ2-3
cdr3_aa: CASSVRETSTDTQYF
cdr3_nt: TGTGCCAGCAGTGTTAGGGAAACTAGCACAGATACGCAGTATTTT

d_call: TRBD1
clone_size: many
v_call: TRBV7-2
j_call: TRBJ1-2
cdr3_aa: CASSLWNERQGGHGYTF
cdr3_nt: TGTGCCAGCAGCTTATGGAACGAACGCCAGGGGGGACATGGCTACACCTTC

d_call: .
clone_size: .
v_call: TRBV3-1
j_call: TRBJ2-1
cdr3_aa: CASSQLDYITYNEQFF
cdr3_nt: TGTGCCAGCAGCCAATTGGACTACATAACCTACAATGAGCAGTTCTTC

d_call: .
clone_size: many
v_call: TRBV19
j_call: TRBJ2-1
cdr3_aa: CASSIRAGTVSYNEQFF
cdr3_nt: TGTGCCAGTAGTATAAGGGCGGGGACAGTATCCTACAATGAGCAGTTCTTC

d_call: TRBD2
clone_size: .
v_call: TRBV20-1
j_call: TRBJ2-4
cdr3_aa: CSARDWRTSGWAKNIQYF
cdr3_nt: TGCAGTGCTAGAGATTGGAGGACTAGCGGGTGGGCCAAAAACATTCAGTACTTC

d_call: .
clone_size: .
v_call: TRBV5-1
j_call: TRBJ2-1
cdr3_aa: CASSLFATGGISVNEQFF
cdr3_nt: .

d_call: .
clone_size: .
v_call: TRBV2
j_call: TRBJ2-1
cdr3_aa: CASSVSLPDEQFF
cdr3_nt: TGTGCCAGCAGTGTAAGTTTACCGGATGAGCAGTTCTTC

d_call: TRBD1
clone_size: few
v_call: TRBV19
j_call: TRBJ2-7
cdr3_aa: CASSIRSGQGASEQYF
cdr3_nt: TGTGCCAGTAGTATACGTTCCGGGCAGGGGGCCAGCGAGCAGTACTTC

d_call: .
clone_size: many
v_call: TRBV7-9
j_call: TRBJ2-5
cdr3_aa: CASSLGPGRSRETQYF
cdr3_nt: TGTGCCAGCAGCTTAGGACCGGGACGGTCCCGGGAGACCCAGTACTTC

d_call: TRBD2
clone_size: .
v_call: TRBV5-5
j_call: TRBJ2-7
cdr3_aa: CASRLAGGPTEQYF
cdr3_nt: TGTGCCAGCCGTCTAGCGGGAGGGCCTACCGAGCAGTACTTC

d_call: .
clone_size: .
v_call: TRBV5-4
j_call: TRBJ2-3
cdr3_aa: CASSLNSGTDTQYF
cdr3_nt: TGTGCCAGCAGCCTCAACTCAGGCACAGATACGCAGTATTTT